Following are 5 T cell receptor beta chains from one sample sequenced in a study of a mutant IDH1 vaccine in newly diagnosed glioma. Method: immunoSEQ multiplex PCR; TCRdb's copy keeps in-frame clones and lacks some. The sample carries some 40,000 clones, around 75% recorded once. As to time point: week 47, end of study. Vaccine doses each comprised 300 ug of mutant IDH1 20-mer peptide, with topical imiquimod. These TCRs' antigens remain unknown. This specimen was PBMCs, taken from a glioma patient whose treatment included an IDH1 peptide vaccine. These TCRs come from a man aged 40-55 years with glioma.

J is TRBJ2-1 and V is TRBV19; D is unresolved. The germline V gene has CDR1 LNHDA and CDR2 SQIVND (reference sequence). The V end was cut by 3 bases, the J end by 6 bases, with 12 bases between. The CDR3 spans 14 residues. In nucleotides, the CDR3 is TGTGCCAGTAGTATTGACTCCATGGGCAATGAGCAGTTCTTC. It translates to CASSIDSMGNEQFF.

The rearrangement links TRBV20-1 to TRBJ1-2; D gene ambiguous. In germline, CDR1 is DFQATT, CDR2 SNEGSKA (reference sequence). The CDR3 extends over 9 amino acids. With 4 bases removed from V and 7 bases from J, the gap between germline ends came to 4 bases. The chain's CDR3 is CSAKGGYTF. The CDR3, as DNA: TGCAGTGCTAAGGGTGGCTACACCTTC.

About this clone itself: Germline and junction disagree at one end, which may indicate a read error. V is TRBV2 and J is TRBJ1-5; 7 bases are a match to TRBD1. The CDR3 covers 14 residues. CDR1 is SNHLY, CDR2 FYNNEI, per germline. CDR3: CASSPRQGNQPQHF. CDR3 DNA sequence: TGTGCCAGCAGTCCGAGACAGGGCAACCAGCCCCAGCATTTT.

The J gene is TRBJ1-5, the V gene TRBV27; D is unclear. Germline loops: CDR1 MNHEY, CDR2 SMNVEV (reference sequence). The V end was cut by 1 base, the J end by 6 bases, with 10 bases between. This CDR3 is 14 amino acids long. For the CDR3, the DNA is TGTGCCAGCAGTTTATGGGTAGGCGGTCAGCCCCAGCATTTT. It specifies CASSLWVGGQPQHF.

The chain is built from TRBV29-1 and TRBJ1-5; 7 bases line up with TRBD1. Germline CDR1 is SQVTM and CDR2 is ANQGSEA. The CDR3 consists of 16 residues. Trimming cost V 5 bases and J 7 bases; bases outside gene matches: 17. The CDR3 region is CSVWGETGRDMQPQHF. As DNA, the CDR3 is TGCAGCGTTTGGGGGGAGACAGGGAGGGATATGCAGCCCCAGCATTTT. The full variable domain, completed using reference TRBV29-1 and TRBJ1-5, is SAVISQKPSRDICQRGTSLTIQCQVDSQVTMMFWYRQQPGQSLTLIATANQGSEATYESGFVIDKFPISRPNLTFSTLTVSNMSPEDSSIYLCSVWGETGRDMQPQHFGDGTRLSIL.